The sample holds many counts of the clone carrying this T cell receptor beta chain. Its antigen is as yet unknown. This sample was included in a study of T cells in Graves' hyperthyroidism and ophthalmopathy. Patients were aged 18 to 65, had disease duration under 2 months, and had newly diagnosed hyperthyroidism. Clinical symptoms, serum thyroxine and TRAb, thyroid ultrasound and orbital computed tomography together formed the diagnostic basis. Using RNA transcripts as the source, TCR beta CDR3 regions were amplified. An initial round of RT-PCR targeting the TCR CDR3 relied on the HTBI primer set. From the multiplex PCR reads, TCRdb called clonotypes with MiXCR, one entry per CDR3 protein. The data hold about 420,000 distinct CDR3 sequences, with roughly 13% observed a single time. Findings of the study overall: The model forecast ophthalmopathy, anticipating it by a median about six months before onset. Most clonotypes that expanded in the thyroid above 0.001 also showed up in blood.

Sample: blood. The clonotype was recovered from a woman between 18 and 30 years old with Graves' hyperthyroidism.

The DNA for the CDR3 is TGCAGCGTTAGACAGGGGCGTTCTAACTATGGCTACACCTTC. This codes for CSVRQGRSNYGYTF. This chain links TRBV29-1 with TRBJ1-2, with 8 bases aligning to TRBD1. The CDR3 totals 14 residues. The germline V gene encodes CDR1 SQVTM and CDR2 ANQGSEA. V lost 5 bases and J lost 0; bases outside the gene matches: 5.